This is a list of T cell receptor beta chains from one sample in a study of control samples from healthy donors and cancer patients. Profiled with immunoSEQ multiplex PCR; TCRdb holds only in-frame clones, not every one. The sample gives about 150,000 clones, approximately 93% of which show up once; under 8.5% is in the top ten. Material for sequencing was blood. These receptors were collected from a middle-aged woman in good health. CDR3s include the opening cysteine and the closing phenylalanine or tryptophan. D genes are given only for firm matches. Expanded clones are given a class, and other clones once, few, many or no size at all.

d_call	v_call	clone_size	j_call	cdr3_nt	cdr3_aa
TRBD2	TRBV9	NA	TRBJ2-1	TGTGCCAGCAGCGTAGCCCAGCGGGAGGAAGATGAGCAGTTCTTC	CASSVAQREEDEQFF
NA	TRBV4-3	NA	TRBJ2-7	TGCGCCAGCAGCCGGCAGGGGCCCCCTGACGAGCAGTACTTC	CASSRQGPPDEQYF
NA	TRBV9	NA	TRBJ1-5	TGTGCCAGCAGCCCTCACGGGACTGGCAGCAATCAGCCCCAGCATTTT	CASSPHGTGSNQPQHF
TRBD2	TRBV10-3	once	TRBJ2-1	TGTGCCATCAGTGACCTAGCGGGAGTGAGGAATGAGCAGTTCTTC	CAISDLAGVRNEQFF
NA	TRBV5-4	NA	TRBJ2-2	TGTGCCAGCAGCACGTTAAGTAGCGAGAACACCGGGGAGCTGTTTTTT	CASSTLSSENTGELFF
NA	TRBV7-9	NA	TRBJ2-1	TGTGCCAGCAGCCCCCAGTATGAGCAGTTCTTC	CASSPQYEQFF
TRBD1	TRBV28	NA	TRBJ1-1	TGTGCCAGCATTATTATGGCAGGGGGGTTGGACACTGAAGCTTTCTTT	CASIIMAGGLDTEAFF
NA	TRBV7-9	NA	TRBJ1-5	TGTGCCAGCAGCTTAGGAGGGGGGGGTCAGCCCCAGCATTTT	CASSLGGGGQPQHF
TRBD2	TRBV19	NA	TRBJ2-1	TGTGCCAGTAGACTGGGTAGCGGGGGGATCGGATACAATGAGCAGTTCTTC	CASRLGSGGIGYNEQFF
NA	TRBV29-1	NA	TRBJ2-2	TGCAGCGTTGATGGGACGGGCGGGGAGCTGTTTTTT	CSVDGTGGELFF
NA	TRBV20-1	NA	TRBJ2-5	TGCAGTGCTAGTGGAGTAGCGGAGGACCAAGAGACCCAGTACTTC	CSASGVAEDQETQYF